This T cell receptor (beta chain) appears in the sequencing data of a study of blood T cells in healthy people across ages. General study findings and limits: Expanded clonotype changes were possibly confounded by unknown donor CMV status. Diversity was estimated from one million T cells, and these estimates were considered underestimates.

This CDR3 has 15 amino acids. CDR1 and CDR2 (germline): LGHNA, YSLEER. The ends were cut back, 3 bases at V and 4 bases at J, with 13 bases in the middle. Comments on this clonotype: Its antigen is unknown.

A second PCR, run for about 6 to 12 cycles, used a sample-barcoded 5' primer plus a J-beta primer mix. TCRdb re-derived calls from the 5' RACE reads in MiXCR, one entry per CDR3 protein. The sample yields 1.5 million to 2 million distinct CDR3 sequences, roughly 43% seen once. The chain combines TRBV4-3 with TRBJ1-3, with TRBD1 as a possible D gene (5 bases). The source of this sequence is a human donor in good health. The sample was blood. The CDR3 sequence is CASSHRGVFGNTIYF. CDR3 bases: TGCGCCAGCAGCCACAGAGGGGTGTTCGGAAACACCATATATTTT.